This T cell receptor (beta chain) was captured in a study of blood T cell repertoires in COVID-19. V lost 3 bases and J lost 1, with 18 bases in between. Looked up from germline, CDR1 is MNHEY and CDR2 is SMNVEV (reference sequence). The CDR3 is 17 amino acids. Authors' data handling: Cell counts per sample came from amplifying reference gene primers. Profiling relied on immunoSEQ multiplex PCR, and the TCRdb table lists in-frame clones only, not all of them. That table supplies the V and J calls and clone size; D and trimming were determined from the DNA. Of about 310,000 clones in the sample, 90% were seen once.

The sequence was obtained from a woman aged 40-49 years with COVID-19, enrolled during active disease. Specimen: peripheral blood. The chain has TRBV27 and TRBJ1-1; the D gene is possibly TRBD1 (6 bases). The CDR3 DNA reads TGTGCCAGCAGTTTTATTCCCCCGGGACAAAAGAACACTGAAGCTTTCTTT. Translation gives CASSFIPPGQKNTEAFF.